This note documents a single T cell receptor (beta chain) sequence. This sample is part of a study of blood T cell repertoires in COVID-19. Study background: PBMCs, B-cell-depleted T cells, or T cells provided the cDNA or gDNA that made up the material.

Source study methods: Amplified reference gene primers provided the basis for estimating nucleated cell counts. Here immunoSEQ multiplex PCR was the method, and the copy in TCRdb shows in-frame clones only, minus some. V and J calls and clone size are those listed in that table; D and trimming were worked out from the DNA. There are 200,000 to 250,000 clones in the sample; 75% to 85% occur only once, and 5.5% lies in the top ten. This CDR3 has 19 amino acids. CDR1 is LNHDA and CDR2 is SQIVND in the germline V gene (reference sequence). V shed 0 bases and J shed 0 bases, with 18 bases lying between them.

The chain carries TRBV19 and TRBJ2-4; tentative D call: TRBD1 (5 bases). The clonotype was recovered from a human donor in a cohort sampled during active COVID-19. The sequencing sample was made of peripheral blood. CDR3 sequence: CASSIDPPGRALAKNIQYF. The CDR3 bases are TGTGCCAGTAGTATAGATCCCCCCGGCAGGGCACTAGCCAAAAACATTCAGTACTTC.